Below are 24 T cell receptor beta chains sequenced from a single sample in a study of cytomegalovirus exposure and HLA in healthy donors. With 60 Vbeta and 13 Jbeta primers, the PCR was carried out. Some clones are missing from TCRdb's copy, which holds only in-frame ones; the method was immunoSEQ multiplex PCR. Among some 150,000 clones listed, 79% were seen once. Sequencing was carried out using PBMCs. Receptor source: a human donor in good health.

The chain recombines TRBV12-2 with TRBJ2-5; the table gives TRBD2 as D, unverified against the DNA. TRBV12-2 is a pseudogene segment. This CDR3 region has 13 residues. The CDR3 spells CASRSDSWETQYF. In nucleotides, the CDR3 is TGTGCAAGTCGTTCCGACTCGTGGGAGACCCAGTACTTC.

This clone occurred once. The J gene is TRBJ2-7, the V gene TRBV5-6, with TRBD2 matching over 8 bases. Per germline, CDR1 SGHDT and CDR2 YYEEEE. V lost 2 bases, J lost 2 bases, and 6 bases stayed unmatched. This CDR3 spans 15 amino acids. The DNA of the CDR3 is TGTGCCAGCAGCTTCACTAGCGGAGGACCCTACGAGCAGTACTTC. Translation gives CASSFTSGGPYEQYF. Complete variable domain (other parts from reference TRBV5-6 and TRBJ2-7): DAGVTQSPTHLIKTRGQQVTLRCSPKSGHDTVSWYQQALGQGPQFIFQYYEEEERQRGNFPDRFSGHQFPNYSSELNVNALLLGDSALYLCASSFTSGGPYEQYFGPGTRLTVT.

This clone appeared a single time. This sequence joins TRBV29-1 and TRBJ2-3; 13 nucleotides align to TRBD2. This CDR3 contains 15 residues. V shed 7 bases and J 2 bases; nucleotides not matched to a gene: 6. Per the germline V gene, CDR1 is SQVTM and CDR2 is ANQGSEA. The CDR3: CSGGLAGVSTDTQYF. CDR3 DNA: TGCAGCGGAGGACTAGCGGGGGTGTCCACAGATACGCAGTATTTT.

This clone was seen a single time. The chain combines TRBV7-6 with TRBJ2-7; 10 bases are shared with TRBD2. The germline V gene has CDR1 SGHVS and CDR2 FNYEAQ. After removal of 5 bases from V and 3 bases from J, the junction contained 13 bases not matched to a gene. This CDR3 region has 17 residues. CDR3 nucleotide sequence: TGTGCCAGCAGCCCTTGGGGAGCGGGAGGGAGCTACTACGAGCAGTACTTC. Its protein product is CASSPWGAGGSYYEQYF.

The CDR3 nucleotides are TGTGCCAGCAGAGCCGACAGGGGAACGGGTCAGCCCCAGCATTTT. This translates into CASRADRGTGQPQHF. The chain is built from TRBV2 and TRBJ1-5; 8 bases are a match to TRBD1. The CDR3 runs 15 residues. With 6 bases clipped from V and 6 bases from J, the junction kept 10 bases outside the gene matches. Germline V gives CDR1 SNHLY, CDR2 FYNNEI.

This clone was seen a handful of times. The V and J genes are TRBV7-9 and TRBJ1-3, with D possibly matching TRBD1 (5 bases). Germline-derived CDR1 and CDR2 are SEHNR and FQNEAQ (reference sequence). Trimming shortened V by 5 bases and J by 2 bases, and 19 bases separated the two germline ends. This CDR3 is 17 amino acids long. For the CDR3, the DNA is TGTGCCAGCAGCCCCCAAAGGACACAGAGAGCTGGAAACACCATATATTTT. Translated, it gives CASSPQRTQRAGNTIYF.

J is TRBJ2-6 and V is TRBV7-9; D unclear. V lost 1 base, J lost 4 bases, and 17 bases lay in between. Germline lookup yields CDR1 SEHNR and CDR2 FQNEAQ (reference sequence). The CDR3 length is 18 residues. The CDR3 here is CASSLVFPGVSGANVLTF. The CDR3 DNA is TGTGCCAGCAGCTTAGTATTTCCGGGTGTCTCGGGGGCCAACGTCCTGACTTTC. The variable domain in full, with the rest retrieved from reference TRBV7-9 and TRBJ2-6, is DTGVSQNPRHKITKRGQNVTFRCDPISEHNRLYWYRQTLGQGPEFLTYFQNEAQLEKSRLLSDRFSAERPKGSFSTLEIQRTEQGDSAMYLCASSLVFPGVSGANVLTFGAGSRLTVL.

The chain links TRBV21-1 to TRBJ2-7; whether TRBD1, the table's D call, matches the DNA was not checked. TRBV21-1 is reported as a pseudogene. The CDR3 covers 19 residues. The CDR3 bases are TGTGCCAGCAGCAAAAAATCTAGACCATCGGGACAGAATATGGGCGAGCAGTACTTC. Amino acid sequence: CASSKKSRPSGQNMGEQYF.

The table lists this clone with a count of one. This chain uses TRBV7-9 with TRBJ2-7; D is perhaps TRBD1 (6 bases). This CDR3 contains 12 residues. V shed 5 bases and J shed 5 bases, with 10 bases lying between them. Germline CDR1 and CDR2: SEHNR and FQNEAQ (reference sequence). CDR3 sequence (DNA): TGTGCCAGCAGCCTTACAGGGAACGAGCAGTACTTC. Protein sequence: CASSLTGNEQYF. Combining the CDR3 with reference TRBV7-9 and TRBJ2-7 gives the whole variable domain DTGVSQNPRHKITKRGQNVTFRCDPISEHNRLYWYRQTLGQGPEFLTYFQNEAQLEKSRLLSDRFSAERPKGSFSTLEIQRTEQGDSAMYLCASSLTGNEQYFGPGTRLTVT.

There are a few counts of this clone. V gene TRBV10-1 combines with J gene TRBJ2-2; D remains ambiguous. The CDR3 length is 17 residues. CDR1 WNHNN and CDR2 SYGVQD come from the germline V gene (reference sequence). Trimming pared 0 bases from V and 3 bases from J, leaving 14 bases between. The CDR3 DNA reads as TGCGCCAGCAGTGAGTCGACTGCTCCGGGTGACACCGGGGAGCTGTTTTTT. It is translated as CASSESTAPGDTGELFF.

V usage is TRBV19 and J usage is TRBJ2-3, with a tentative D call TRBD2 (5 bases). CDR3 length equals 17 residues. The germline gives CDR1 LNHDA, CDR2 SQIVND (reference sequence). V was cut by 10 bases and J by 6 bases, with 29 bases left in between. CDR3: CATSKRERLDVADTQYF. For the CDR3, the DNA is TGTGCCACCTCCAAAAGGGAGAGACTGGACGTAGCCGATACGCAGTATTTT.

A single count supports this clone. This chain uses TRBV5-1 with TRBJ2-7; 9 positions match TRBD2. Germline values: CDR1 SGHRS, CDR2 YFSETQ. This CDR3 is 15 amino acids long. Trimming removed 3 bases from V and 0 bases from J; junction bases left unmatched: 4. CDR3 nucleotides: TGCGCCAGCAGCTCCGGGACTAGCCACTCCTACGAGCAGTACTTC. It yields the protein CASSSGTSHSYEQYF.

V and J are TRBV10-3 and TRBJ1-1; D might be TRBD1 (5 bases). This CDR3 has 14 amino acids. The germline CDR1 and CDR2 sequences are ENHRY and SYGVKD. The V and J ends lost 2 bases and 3 bases respectively, with 10 bases between them. In nucleotides, the CDR3 is TGTGCCATCAGTGAGAACACAGGTTACACTGAAGCTTTCTTT. It yields the protein CAISENTGYTEAFF.

This rearrangement joins TRBV4-1 to TRBJ1-6, with 8 bases fitting TRBD1. V lost 0 bases and J lost 1; bases outside the gene matches: 8. The CDR3 is 19 amino acids. Looked up from germline, CDR1 is MGHRA and CDR2 is YSYEKL. The CDR3 bases are TGCGCCAGCAGCCAAGATTTAGCCCGACAGGGGTCCTATAATTCACCCCTCCACTTT. Residues: CASSQDLARQGSYNSPLHF.

This clone was seen a handful of times. The V and J genes are TRBV6-1 and TRBJ2-7; D may be TRBD2 (5 bases). The CDR3 contains 15 residues. Per the germline V gene, CDR1 is MNHNS and CDR2 is SASEGT. V was clipped by 2 bases and J by 0 bases, with 11 bases between them. The CDR3 reads CASSEFEGASYEQYF. The CDR3 DNA follows: TGTGCCAGCAGTGAATTTGAGGGAGCCTCCTACGAGCAGTACTTC.

V usage is TRBV19 and J usage is TRBJ2-1; 11 nucleotides line up with TRBD2. Losses at the gene ends were 10 bases for V and 4 bases for J; bases not matched to a gene: 9. CDR1 is LNHDA and CDR2 is SQIVND in the germline V gene (reference sequence). CDR3 length: 15 amino acids. The CDR3 sequence: CATSPGTSGYNEQFF. The CDR3 coding sequence is TGTGCCACATCACCGGGGACTAGCGGTTACAATGAGCAGTTCTTC.

This clone has just a few counts. The chain combines TRBV19 with TRBJ2-5; a possible D gene is TRBD2 (5 bases). V dropped 2 bases and J dropped 3 bases, with 19 bases sitting between them. The CDR3 is 17 amino acids. CDR1 and CDR2 from the germline V gene are LNHDA and SQIVND (reference sequence). The CDR3 spells CASSIRLAADGEETQYF. The CDR3 region has the DNA TGTGCCAGTAGTATACGGCTAGCAGCCGATGGGGAAGAGACCCAGTACTTC.

The rearrangement joins TRBV7-9 to TRBJ2-5, with D possibly matching TRBD2 (6 bases). CDR1 and CDR2 from the germline V gene are SEHNR and FQNEAQ (reference sequence). The V end was cut by 5 bases, the J end by 3 bases, with 16 bases between. The CDR3 is 15 amino acids. CDR3 DNA sequence: TGTGCCAGCAGCCCCCTGACTAGTCGGGAAGAGACCCAGTACTTC. Translated, it gives CASSPLTSREETQYF. The complete variable domain, with remaining parts taken from reference TRBV7-9 and TRBJ2-5, reads DTGVSQNPRHKITKRGQNVTFRCDPISEHNRLYWYRQTLGQGPEFLTYFQNEAQLEKSRLLSDRFSAERPKGSFSTLEIQRTEQGDSAMYLCASSPLTSREETQYFGPGTRLLVL.

This clone was picked up one time. V gene TRBV7-6 combines with J gene TRBJ2-4; 7 bases agree with TRBD1. CDR1 is SGHVS, CDR2 FNYEAQ, per germline. V lost 2 bases and J lost 0; bases outside the gene matches: 4. The CDR3 runs 16 residues. CDR3 in DNA: TGTGCCAGCAGCTTAACAGGGGACCTAGCCAAAAACATTCAGTACTTC. It encodes CASSLTGDLAKNIQYF.

In DNA, the CDR3 is TGTGCCAGCAGCTTGGACACCGGCAGCGCTCAGCCCCAGCATTTT. Its translation is CASSLDTGSAQPQHF. The genes are TRBV5-4 and TRBJ1-5; no definite D call. CDR1 and CDR2 (germline): SGHNT, YYREEE (reference sequence). The CDR3 totals 15 residues. V lost 0 bases, J lost 6 bases, and 13 bases lay in between.

The chain uses TRBV28 and TRBJ1-2; D perhaps matches TRBD1 (6 bases). CDR1 and CDR2 (germline): MDHEN, SYDVKM. CDR3 length equals 16 residues. The germline V and J ends were trimmed by 1 base and 4 bases, with 16 bases remaining between them. The CDR3 sequence is CASSLSGGPIPYGYTF. The CDR3 DNA sequence: TGTGCCAGCAGTTTATCCGGGGGGCCCATCCCCTATGGCTACACCTTC.

This clone has only one observation. The chain employs TRBV28 and TRBJ1-6, with D perhaps TRBD1 (6 bases). The CDR3 is 17 amino acids. V lost 3 bases to trimming and J lost 9 bases, with 21 bases between them. Germline CDR1 reads MDHEN; CDR2 reads SYDVKM. The chain's CDR3 is CASSFTSGWVGGSPLHF. DNA for the CDR3: TGTGCCAGCAGTTTTACCTCAGGGTGGGTAGGGGGTTCACCCCTCCACTTT.

The chain uses TRBV6-6 and TRBJ2-7; TRBD1 might be the D (5 bases). The V end was cut by 6 bases, the J end by 3 bases, with 12 bases between. Germline-derived CDR1 and CDR2 are MNHNY and SVGAGI (reference sequence). The CDR3 covers 13 residues. CDR3 loop: CASRGVQDYEQYF. DNA of the CDR3: TGTGCCAGCAGAGGGGTGCAGGACTACGAGCAGTACTTC.

V gene TRBV7-8 combines with J gene TRBJ2-7; the match to TRBD2 covers 9 bases. V shed 3 bases and J 7 bases; nucleotides not matched to a gene: 16. Germline CDR1 reads SGHVS; CDR2 reads FQNEAQ. The CDR3 contains 17 residues. The CDR3 region is CASSLPSGNPVSGEQYF. The CDR3 DNA is TGTGCCAGCAGCTTGCCTAGCGGGAATCCCGTTTCGGGTGAGCAGTACTTC. Complete variable domain (other parts from reference TRBV7-8 and TRBJ2-7): GAGVSQSPRYKVAKRGQDVALRCDPISGHVSLFWYQQALGQGPEFLTYFQNEAQLDKSGLPSDRFFAERPEGSVSTLKIQRTQQEDSAVYLCASSLPSGNPVSGEQYFGPGTRLTVT.